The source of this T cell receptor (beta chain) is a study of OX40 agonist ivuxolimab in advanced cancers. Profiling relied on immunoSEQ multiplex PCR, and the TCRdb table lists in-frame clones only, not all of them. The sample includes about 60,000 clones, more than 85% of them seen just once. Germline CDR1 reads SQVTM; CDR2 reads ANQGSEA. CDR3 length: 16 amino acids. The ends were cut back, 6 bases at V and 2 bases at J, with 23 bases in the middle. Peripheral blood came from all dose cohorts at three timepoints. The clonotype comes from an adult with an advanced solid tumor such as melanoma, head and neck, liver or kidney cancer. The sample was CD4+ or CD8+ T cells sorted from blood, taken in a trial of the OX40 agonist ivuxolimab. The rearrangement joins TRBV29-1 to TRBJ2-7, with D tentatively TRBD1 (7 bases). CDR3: CSVEGGQFPGTYEQYF. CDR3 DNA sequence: TGCAGCGTGGAGGGGGGACAGTTCCCGGGAACCTACGAGCAGTACTTC.